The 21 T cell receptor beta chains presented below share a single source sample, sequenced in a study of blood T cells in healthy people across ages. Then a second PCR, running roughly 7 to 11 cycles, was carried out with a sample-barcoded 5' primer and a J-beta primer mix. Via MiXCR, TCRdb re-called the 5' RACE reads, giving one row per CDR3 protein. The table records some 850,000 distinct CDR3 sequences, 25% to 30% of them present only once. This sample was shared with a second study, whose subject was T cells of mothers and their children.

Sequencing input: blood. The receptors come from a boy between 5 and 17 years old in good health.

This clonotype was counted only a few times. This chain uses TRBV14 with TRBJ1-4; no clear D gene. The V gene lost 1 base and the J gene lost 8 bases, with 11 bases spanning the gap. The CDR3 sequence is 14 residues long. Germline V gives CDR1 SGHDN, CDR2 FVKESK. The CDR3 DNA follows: TGTGCCAGCAGCCAAGCAGCTTCCGGAGAAAAACTGTTTTTT. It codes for CASSQAASGEKLFF.

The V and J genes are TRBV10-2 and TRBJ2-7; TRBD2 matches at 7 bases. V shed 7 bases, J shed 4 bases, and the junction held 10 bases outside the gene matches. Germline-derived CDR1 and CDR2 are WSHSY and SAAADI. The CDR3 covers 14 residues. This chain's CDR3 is CASTSGTGGYEQYF. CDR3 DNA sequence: TGCGCCAGCACCTCGGGGACGGGGGGTTACGAGCAGTACTTC.

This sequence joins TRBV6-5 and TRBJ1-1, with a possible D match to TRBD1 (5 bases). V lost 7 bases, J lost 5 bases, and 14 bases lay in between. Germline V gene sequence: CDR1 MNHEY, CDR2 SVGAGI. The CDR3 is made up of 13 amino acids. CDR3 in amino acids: CASIRRGLTEAFF. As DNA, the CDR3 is TGTGCCAGCATTAGGCGGGGGTTGACTGAAGCTTTCTTT.

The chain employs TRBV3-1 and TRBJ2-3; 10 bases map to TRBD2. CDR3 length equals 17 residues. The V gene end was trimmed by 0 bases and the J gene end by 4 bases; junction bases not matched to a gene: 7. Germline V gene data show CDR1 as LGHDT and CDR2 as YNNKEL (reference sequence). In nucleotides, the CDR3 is TGTGCCAGCAGCCAAGATCGCACTAGCGGGGTATCAGATACGCAGTATTTT. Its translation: CASSQDRTSGVSDTQYF.

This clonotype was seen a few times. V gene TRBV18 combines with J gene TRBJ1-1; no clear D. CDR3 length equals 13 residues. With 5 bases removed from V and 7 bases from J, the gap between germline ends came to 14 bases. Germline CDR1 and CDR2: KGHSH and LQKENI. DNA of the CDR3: TGTGCCAGCTCAGCTGGGTTAGGAGATGAAGCTTTCTTT. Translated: CASSAGLGDEAFF.

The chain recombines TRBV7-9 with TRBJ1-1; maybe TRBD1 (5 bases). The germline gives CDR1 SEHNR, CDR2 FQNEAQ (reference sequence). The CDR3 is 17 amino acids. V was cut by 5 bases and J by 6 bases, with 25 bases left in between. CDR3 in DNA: TGTGCCAGCAGCCATCCCCCTCTGCGGACCCCGGGGGCTGAAGCTTTCTTT. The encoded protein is CASSHPPLRTPGAEAFF.

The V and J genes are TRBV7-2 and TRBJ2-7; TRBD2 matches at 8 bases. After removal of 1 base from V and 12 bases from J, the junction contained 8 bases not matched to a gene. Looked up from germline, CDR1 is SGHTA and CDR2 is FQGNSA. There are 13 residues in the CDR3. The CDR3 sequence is CASSLEGGGRLYF. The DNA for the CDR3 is TGTGCCAGCAGCTTAGAAGGTGGCGGGAGGTTGTACTTC. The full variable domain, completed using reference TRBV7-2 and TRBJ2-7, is GAGVSQSPSNKVTEKGKDVELRCDPISGHTALYWYRQSLGQGLEFLIYFQGNSAPDKSGLPSDRFSAERTGGSVSTLTIQRTQQEDSAVYLCASSLEGGGRLYFGPGTRLTVT.

This CDR3 is CASSPDGLGETQYF. The CDR3 region has the DNA TGTGCCAGCTCACCGGACGGCCTGGGAGAGACCCAGTACTTC. This chain joins TRBV18 and TRBJ2-5; D uncertain. Germline V lookup: CDR1 KGHSH, CDR2 LQKENI. The ends were cut back, 3 bases at V and 4 bases at J, with 12 bases in the middle. The CDR3 has 14 residues. The full variable domain, completed using reference TRBV18 and TRBJ2-5, is NAGVMQNPRHLVRRRGQEARLRCSPMKGHSHVYWYRQLPEEGLKFMVYLQKENIIDESGMPKERFSAEFPKEGPSILRIQQVVRGDSAAYFCASSPDGLGETQYFGPGTRLLVL.

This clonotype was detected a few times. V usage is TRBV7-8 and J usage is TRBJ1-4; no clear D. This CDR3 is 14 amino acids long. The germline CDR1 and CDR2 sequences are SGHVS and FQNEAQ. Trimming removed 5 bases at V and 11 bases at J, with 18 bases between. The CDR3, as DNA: TGTGCCAGCAGCACGGACTGGTTAATGAGTAAACTGTTTTTT. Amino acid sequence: CASSTDWLMSKLFF.

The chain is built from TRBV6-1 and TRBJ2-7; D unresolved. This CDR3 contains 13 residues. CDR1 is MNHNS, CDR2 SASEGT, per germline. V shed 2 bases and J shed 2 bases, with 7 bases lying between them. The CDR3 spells CASSERTPYEQYF. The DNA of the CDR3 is TGTGCCAGCAGTGAAAGGACCCCCTACGAGCAGTACTTC.

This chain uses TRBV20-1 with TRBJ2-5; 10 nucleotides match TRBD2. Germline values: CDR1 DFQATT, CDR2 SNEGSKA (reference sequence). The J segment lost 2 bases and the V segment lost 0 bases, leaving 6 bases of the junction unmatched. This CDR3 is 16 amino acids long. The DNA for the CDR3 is TGCAGTGCTAGAGATTCGGTTAGCGGGGGGCAAGAGACCCAGTACTTC. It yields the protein CSARDSVSGGQETQYF.

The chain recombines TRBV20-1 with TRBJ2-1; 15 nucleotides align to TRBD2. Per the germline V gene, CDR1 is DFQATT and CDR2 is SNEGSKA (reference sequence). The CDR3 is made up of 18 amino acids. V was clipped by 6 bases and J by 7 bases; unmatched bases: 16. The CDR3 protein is CSAGGTSGGPSLRNEQFF. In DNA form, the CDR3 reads TGCAGTGCCGGGGGGACTAGCGGGGGGCCTTCCCTTAGAAATGAGCAGTTCTTC.

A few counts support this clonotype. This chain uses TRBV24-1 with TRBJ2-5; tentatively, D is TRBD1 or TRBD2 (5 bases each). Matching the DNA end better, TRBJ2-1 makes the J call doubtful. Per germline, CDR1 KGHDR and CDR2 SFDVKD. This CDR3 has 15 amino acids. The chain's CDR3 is CATSDWGTSDNEQFF. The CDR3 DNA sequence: TGTGCCACCAGTGATTGGGGGACGTCGGACAATGAGCAGTTCTTC.

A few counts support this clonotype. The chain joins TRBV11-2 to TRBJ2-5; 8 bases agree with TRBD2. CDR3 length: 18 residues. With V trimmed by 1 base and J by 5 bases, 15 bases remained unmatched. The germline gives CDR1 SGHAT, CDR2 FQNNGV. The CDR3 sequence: CASSLGSNRGGVGETQYF. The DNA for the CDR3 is TGTGCCAGCAGCTTAGGAAGCAACCGGGGGGGTGTCGGGGAGACCCAGTACTTC.

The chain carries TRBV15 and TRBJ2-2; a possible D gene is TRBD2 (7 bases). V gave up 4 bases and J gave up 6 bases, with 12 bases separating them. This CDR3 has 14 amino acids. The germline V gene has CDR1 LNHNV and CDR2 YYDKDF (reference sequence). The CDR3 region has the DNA TGTGCCACCAGCATGAGGGGGGGGGCCGGGGAGCTGTTTTTT. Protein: CATSMRGGAGELFF.

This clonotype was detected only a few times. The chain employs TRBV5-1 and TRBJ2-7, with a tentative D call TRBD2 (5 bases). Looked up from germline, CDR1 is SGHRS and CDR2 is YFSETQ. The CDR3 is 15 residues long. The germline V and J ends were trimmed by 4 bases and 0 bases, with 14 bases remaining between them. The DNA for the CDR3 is TGCGCCAGCAGCCCCCGGGGTGTTTCCTCCTACGAGCAGTACTTC. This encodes CASSPRGVSSYEQYF.

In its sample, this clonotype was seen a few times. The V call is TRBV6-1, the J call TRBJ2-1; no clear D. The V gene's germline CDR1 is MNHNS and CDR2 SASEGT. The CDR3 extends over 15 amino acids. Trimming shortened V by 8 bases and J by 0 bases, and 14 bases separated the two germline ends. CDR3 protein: CASGGRLDSYNEQFF. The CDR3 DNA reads TGTGCCAGCGGTGGACGGCTGGACTCCTACAATGAGCAGTTCTTC.

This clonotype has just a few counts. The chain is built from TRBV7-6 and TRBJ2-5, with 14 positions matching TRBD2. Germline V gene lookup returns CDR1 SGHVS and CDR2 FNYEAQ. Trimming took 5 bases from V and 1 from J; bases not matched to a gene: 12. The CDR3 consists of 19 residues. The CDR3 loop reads CASSPWTSGGLGGQETQYF. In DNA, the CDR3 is TGTGCCAGCAGCCCTTGGACTAGCGGGGGGCTCGGGGGCCAAGAGACCCAGTACTTC.

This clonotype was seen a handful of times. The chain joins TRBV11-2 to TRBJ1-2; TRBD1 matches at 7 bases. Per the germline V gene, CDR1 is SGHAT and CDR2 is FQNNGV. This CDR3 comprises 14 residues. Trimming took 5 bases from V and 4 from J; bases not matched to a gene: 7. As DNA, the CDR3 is TGTGCCAGCAGCCTAACAGGGGAAAGCTATGGCTACACCTTC. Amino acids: CASSLTGESYGYTF.

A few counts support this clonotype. The CDR3 DNA is TGCAGCGTTGAGGGGGGTTCGTACACTGAAGCTTTCTTT. This gives the protein CSVEGGSYTEAFF. The chain links TRBV29-1 to TRBJ1-1, with D possibly TRBD1 on 5 matching bases. V lost 3 bases, J lost 3 bases, and 11 bases lay in between. The germline V gene has CDR1 SQVTM and CDR2 ANQGSEA. The CDR3 is 13 residues long.

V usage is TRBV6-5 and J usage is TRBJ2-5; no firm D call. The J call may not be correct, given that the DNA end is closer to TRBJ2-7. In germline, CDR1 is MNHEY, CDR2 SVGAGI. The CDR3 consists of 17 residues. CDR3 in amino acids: CASSYRVPEVFSYEQYF. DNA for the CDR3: TGTGCCAGCAGTTATCGGGTGCCCGAGGTCTTCTCCTACGAGCAGTACTTC.